One and the same sample provided the 4 T cell receptor beta chains below, sequenced in a study of regulatory T cells in long-lasting Graves disease. Arm-PCR with iRepertoire HTBI primers amplified the CDR3 regions for these TCR beta libraries. One entry per CDR3 protein results from TCRdb running MiXCR on the multiplex PCR reads. The sample contains about 540,000 distinct CDR3 sequences, roughly 12% of which appear only once. Time point in this sample: newly diagnosed GD, antithyroid drugs for less than 3 months. PBMCs were the source of the RNA used for TCR sequencing. These data also formed part of another study, on T cells in Graves' hyperthyroidism and ophthalmopathy.

The sequencing here drew on peripheral blood mononuclear cells (PBMCs), taken at new diagnosis, from a patient treated with antithyroid drugs. The receptors were sampled from a young man with Graves disease.

This clonotype was seen only a few times. The rearrangement uses TRBV7-9 and TRBJ1-6, with 7 bases matching TRBD1. The CDR3 is 19 amino acids. Germline V gene sequence: CDR1 SEHNR, CDR2 FQNEAQ (reference sequence). V shed 4 bases, J shed 4 bases, and the junction held 16 bases outside the gene matches. This CDR3 is CASSSGGLTGLFYNSPLHF. CDR3 bases: TGTGCCAGCAGCTCGGGAGGTTTGACAGGGCTTTTTTATAATTCACCCCTCCACTTT.

This clonotype was observed a few times. CDR3 residues: CASSDGGGVGNEQFF. The CDR3, as DNA: TGTGCCAGCAGTGACGGCGGAGGAGTGGGGAATGAGCAGTTCTTC. The chain recombines TRBV25-1 with TRBJ2-1, with a possible D match to TRBD2 (5 bases). There are 15 residues in the CDR3. The V gene lost 3 bases and the J gene lost 7 bases, with 16 bases spanning the gap. CDR1 and CDR2 (germline): MGHDK, SYGVNS.

This clonotype has a count of ten or more. The J gene is TRBJ1-1, the V gene TRBV10-1, with 9 bases lining up with TRBD1. Unmatched junction bases numbered 8, after V lost 4 bases and J lost 5 bases. Germline V gives CDR1 WNHNN, CDR2 SYGVQD (reference sequence). The CDR3 covers 15 residues. The CDR3 bases are TGCGCCAGCAGTGGGTCGGGACAGGGTGATACTGAAGCTTTCTTT. It codes for CASSGSGQGDTEAFF.

The CDR3 region is CASSPPLTGANEKLFF. In DNA form, the CDR3 reads TGTGCCAGTAGTCCACCTCTGACAGGGGCAAATGAAAAACTGTTTTTT. The rearrangement links TRBV19 to TRBJ1-4, with TRBD1 matching 8 bases. The CDR3 length is 16 residues. After removal of 5 bases from V and 5 bases from J, the junction contained 10 bases not matched to a gene. Germline lookup yields CDR1 LNHDA and CDR2 SQIVND (reference sequence).